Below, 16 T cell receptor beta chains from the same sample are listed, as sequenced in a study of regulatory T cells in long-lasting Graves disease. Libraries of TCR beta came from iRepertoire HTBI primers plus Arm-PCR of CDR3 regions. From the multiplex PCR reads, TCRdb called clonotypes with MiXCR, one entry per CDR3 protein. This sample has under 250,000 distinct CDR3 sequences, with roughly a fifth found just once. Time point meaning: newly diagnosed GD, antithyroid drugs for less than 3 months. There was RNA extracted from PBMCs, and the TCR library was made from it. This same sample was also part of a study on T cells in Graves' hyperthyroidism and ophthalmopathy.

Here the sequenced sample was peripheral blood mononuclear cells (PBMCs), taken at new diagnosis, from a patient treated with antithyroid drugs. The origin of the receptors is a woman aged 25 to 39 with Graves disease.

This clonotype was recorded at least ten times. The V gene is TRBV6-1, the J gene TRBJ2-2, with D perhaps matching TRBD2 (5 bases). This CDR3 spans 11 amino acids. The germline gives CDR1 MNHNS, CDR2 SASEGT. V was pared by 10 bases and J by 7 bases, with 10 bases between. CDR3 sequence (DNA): TGTGCCATCCGCGGGCGCGGGGAGCTGTTTTTT. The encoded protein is CAIRGRGELFF.

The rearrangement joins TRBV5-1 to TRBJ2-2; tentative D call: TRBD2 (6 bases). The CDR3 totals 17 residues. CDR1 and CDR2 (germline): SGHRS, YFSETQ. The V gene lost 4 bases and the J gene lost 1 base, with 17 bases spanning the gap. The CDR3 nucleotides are TGCGCCAGCAGCCCGATGGAGGGTAGCGGGAACACCGGGGAGCTGTTTTTT. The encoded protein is CASSPMEGSGNTGELFF.

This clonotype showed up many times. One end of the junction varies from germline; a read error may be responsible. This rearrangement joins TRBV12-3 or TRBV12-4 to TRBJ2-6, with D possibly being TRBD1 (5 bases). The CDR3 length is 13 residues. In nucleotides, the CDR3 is TGTGCCACCCTCAGCAATGGGGCCAACATCCTGACTTTC. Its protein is CATLSNGANILTF.

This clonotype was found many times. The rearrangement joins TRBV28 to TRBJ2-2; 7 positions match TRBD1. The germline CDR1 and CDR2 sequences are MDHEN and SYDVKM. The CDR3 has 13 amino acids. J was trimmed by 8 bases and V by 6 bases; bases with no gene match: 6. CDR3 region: CASSHRGAGELFF. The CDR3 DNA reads TGTGCCAGCAGCCACAGGGGTGCAGGGGAGCTGTTTTTT. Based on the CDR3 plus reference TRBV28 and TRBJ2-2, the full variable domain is DVKVTQSSRYLVKRTGEKVFLECVQDMDHENMFWYRQDPGLGLRLIYFSYDVKMKEKGDIPEGYSVSREKKERFSLILESASTNQTSMYLCASSHRGAGELFFGEGSRLTVL.

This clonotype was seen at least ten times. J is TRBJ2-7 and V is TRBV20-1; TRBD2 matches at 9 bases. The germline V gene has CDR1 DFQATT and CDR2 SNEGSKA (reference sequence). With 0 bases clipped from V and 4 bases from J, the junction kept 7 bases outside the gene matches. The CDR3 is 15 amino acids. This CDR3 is CSARDRSGGIYEQYF. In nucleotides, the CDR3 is TGCAGTGCTAGAGATAGGAGCGGGGGGATTTACGAGCAGTACTTC.

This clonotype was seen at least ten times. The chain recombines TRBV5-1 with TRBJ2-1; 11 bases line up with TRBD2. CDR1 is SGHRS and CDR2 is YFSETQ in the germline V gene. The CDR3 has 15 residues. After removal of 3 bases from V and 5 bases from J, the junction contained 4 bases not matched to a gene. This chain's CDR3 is CASSSGTSGHNEQFF. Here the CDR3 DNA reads TGCGCCAGCAGCTCGGGGACTAGCGGACACAATGAGCAGTTCTTC.

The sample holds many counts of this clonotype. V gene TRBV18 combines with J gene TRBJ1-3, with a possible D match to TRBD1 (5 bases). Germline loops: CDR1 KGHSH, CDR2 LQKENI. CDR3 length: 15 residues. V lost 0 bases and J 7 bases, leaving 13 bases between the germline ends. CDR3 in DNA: TGTGCCAGCTCACCACCAGAGGGGTACGGGAACACCATATATTTT. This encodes CASSPPEGYGNTIYF.

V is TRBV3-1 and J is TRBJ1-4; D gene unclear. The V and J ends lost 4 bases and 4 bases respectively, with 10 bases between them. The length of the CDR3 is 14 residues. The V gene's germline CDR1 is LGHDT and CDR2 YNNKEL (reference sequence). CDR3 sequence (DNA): TGTGCCAGCAGCCTCAGTACCCTTAATGAAAAACTGTTTTTT. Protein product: CASSLSTLNEKLFF. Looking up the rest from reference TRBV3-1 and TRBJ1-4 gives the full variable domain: DTAVSQTPKYLVTQMGNDKSIKCEQNLGHDTMYWYKQDSKKFLKIMFSYNNKELIINETVPNRFSPKSPDKAHLNLHINSLELGDSAVYFCASSLSTLNEKLFFGSGTQLSVL.

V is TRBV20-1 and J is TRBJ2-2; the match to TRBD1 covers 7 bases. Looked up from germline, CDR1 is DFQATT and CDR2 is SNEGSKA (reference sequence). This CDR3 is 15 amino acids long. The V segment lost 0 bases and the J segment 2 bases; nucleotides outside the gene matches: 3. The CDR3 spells CSARDRGGNTGELFF. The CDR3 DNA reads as TGCAGTGCTAGAGATCGAGGGGGCAACACCGGGGAGCTGTTTTTT.

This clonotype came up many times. The CDR3 is CASSVGTVIETQYF. The CDR3, as DNA: TGTGCCAGCAGTGTCGGGACAGTCATAGAGACCCAGTACTTC. The chain uses TRBV12-3 or TRBV12-4 and TRBJ2-5; 7 nucleotides match TRBD1. CDR3 size: 14 residues. The ends lost 5 bases at V and 4 bases at J; junction bases unmatched: 7.

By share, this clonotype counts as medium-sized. The CDR3 sequence: CASRAGQGWNSPLHF. The CDR3 DNA follows: TGTGCCAGCAGGGCTGGACAGGGGTGGAATTCACCCCTCCACTTT. The genes are TRBV2 and TRBJ1-6, with 9 bases fitting TRBD1. The CDR3 sequence is 15 residues long. J gave up 7 bases and V 6 bases, and 7 bases lay outside the gene matches. Germline loops: CDR1 SNHLY, CDR2 FYNNEI.

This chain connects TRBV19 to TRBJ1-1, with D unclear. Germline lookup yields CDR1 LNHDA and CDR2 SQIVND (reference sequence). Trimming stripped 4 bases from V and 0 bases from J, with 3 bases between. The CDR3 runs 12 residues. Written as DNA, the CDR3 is TGTGCCAGTAGTAAGTTGAACACTGAAGCTTTCTTT. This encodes CASSKLNTEAFF. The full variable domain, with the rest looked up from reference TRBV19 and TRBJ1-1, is DGGITQSPKYLFRKEGQNVTLSCEQNLNHDAMYWYRQDPGQGLRLIYYSQIVNDFQKGDIAEGYSVSREKKESFPLTVTSAQKNPTAFYLCASSKLNTEAFFGQGTRLTVV.

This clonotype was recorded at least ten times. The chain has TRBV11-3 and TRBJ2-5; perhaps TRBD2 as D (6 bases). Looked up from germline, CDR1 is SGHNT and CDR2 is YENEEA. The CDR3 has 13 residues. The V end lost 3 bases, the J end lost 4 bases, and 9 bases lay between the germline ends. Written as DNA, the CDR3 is TGTGCCAGCAGCTTCGGGGGAGGAGAGACCCAGTACTTC. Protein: CASSFGGGETQYF. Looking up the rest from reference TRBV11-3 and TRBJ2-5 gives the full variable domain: EAGVVQSPRYKIIEKKQPVAFWCNPISGHNTLYWYLQNLGQGPELLIRYENEEAVDDSQLPKDRFSAERLKGVDSTLKIQPAELGDSAVYLCASSFGGGETQYFGPGTRLLVL.

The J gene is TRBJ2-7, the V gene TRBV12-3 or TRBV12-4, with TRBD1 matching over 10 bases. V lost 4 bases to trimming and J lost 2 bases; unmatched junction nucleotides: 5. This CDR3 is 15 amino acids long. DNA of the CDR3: TGTGCCAGCAGTTCCCGACAGGGGGCCCCCTACGAGCAGTACTTC. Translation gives CASSSRQGAPYEQYF.

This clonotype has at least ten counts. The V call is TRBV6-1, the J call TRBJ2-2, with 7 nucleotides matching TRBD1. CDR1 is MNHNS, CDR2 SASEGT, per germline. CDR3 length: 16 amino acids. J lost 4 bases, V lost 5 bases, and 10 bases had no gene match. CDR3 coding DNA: TGTGCCAGCAGTCAGATACTACCAGGGGGCACCGGGGAGCTGTTTTTT. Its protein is CASSQILPGGTGELFF.

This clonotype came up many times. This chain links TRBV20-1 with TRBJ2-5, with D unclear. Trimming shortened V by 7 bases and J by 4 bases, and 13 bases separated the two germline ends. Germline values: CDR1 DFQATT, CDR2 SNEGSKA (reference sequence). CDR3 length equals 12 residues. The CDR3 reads CSGLGHLETQYF. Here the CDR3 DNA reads TGCAGTGGCCTCGGGCATCTAGAGACCCAGTACTTC.